The entry below gives a single T cell receptor (beta chain) sequence along with its context. The data are from a study of T-cell memory formation after mild COVID-19. Each CDR3 protein is one row after TCRdb ran MiXCR on the 5' RACE reads. The table includes about 320,000 distinct CDR3 sequences, approximately 15% detected once. The CDR3 extends over 14 amino acids. The trim removed 5 bases at V and 4 bases at J, leaving 5 bases unmatched. Looked up from germline, CDR1 is SGHDT and CDR2 is YYEEEE. V gene TRBV5-6 combines with J gene TRBJ2-2; 7 nucleotides line up with TRBD1. The origin of this receptor is a man younger than 30 who had mild COVID-19 (a few samples of this study predate the infection). Cell type and time point are not known. Source material: PBMCs or a T cell subset sorted from them (not recorded which). Written as DNA, the CDR3 is TGTGCCAGCAGATTCACAGGGGCCACCGGGGAGCTGTTTTTT. It specifies CASRFTGATGELFF.